This T cell receptor beta chain was obtained from a study of OX40 agonist ivuxolimab in advanced cancers. About the research overall: Prior anti-PD-1, anti-PD-L1 or anti-CTLA-4 therapy was allowed; around 43% had some. Three patients got partial responses; one had hepatocellular carcinoma and two had cutaneous melanoma.

Profiled with immunoSEQ multiplex PCR; TCRdb holds only in-frame clones, not every one. The sample contains tens of thousands of clones, 90% of which appear only once. Anyone with autoimmune disease history or systemic immunosuppression was excluded. Material: CD4+ or CD8+ T cells sorted from blood, obtained in a trial of the OX40 agonist ivuxolimab. This TCR came from an adult with an advanced solid tumor such as melanoma, head and neck, liver or kidney cancer.

The CDR3 sequence: CASSSTVGVTYNEQFF. CDR3 DNA: TGCGCCAGCAGCTCGACGGTGGGGGTCACCTACAATGAGCAGTTCTTC. The V call is TRBV5-1, the J call TRBJ2-1, with D perhaps assigned TRBD1 or TRBD2 (5 bases each). Germline V gene sequence: CDR1 SGHRS, CDR2 YFSETQ. This CDR3 has 16 residues. V lost 3 bases and J 2 bases, leaving 15 bases between the germline ends.